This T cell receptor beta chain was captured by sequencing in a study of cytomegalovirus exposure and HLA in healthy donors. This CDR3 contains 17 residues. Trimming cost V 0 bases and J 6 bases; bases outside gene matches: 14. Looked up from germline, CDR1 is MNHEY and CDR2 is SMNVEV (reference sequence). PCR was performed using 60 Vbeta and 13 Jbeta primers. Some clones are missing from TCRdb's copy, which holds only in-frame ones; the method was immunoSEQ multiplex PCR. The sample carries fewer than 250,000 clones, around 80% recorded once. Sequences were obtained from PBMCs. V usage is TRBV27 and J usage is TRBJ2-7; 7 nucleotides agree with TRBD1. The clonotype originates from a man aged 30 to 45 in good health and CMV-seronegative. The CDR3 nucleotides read TGTGCCAGCAGTTTATCGATCCGAGACAGGGTCTATAGCGAGCAGTACTTC. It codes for CASSLSIRDRVYSEQYF.